This T cell receptor (beta chain) was sequenced during a study of T cell responses to AZD1222 COVID-19 vaccine. As to this clone: Its target is not known.

This CDR3 contains 14 residues. Sequencing was performed with immunoSEQ multiplex PCR; in TCRdb, only in-frame clones are kept and a portion is missing. The data show about 98,000 clones, approximately 90% seen once. Study findings and constraints: At 160-218 and 743-854, vaccine-associated CD4 TCRs were dominant, and they spanned spike. Spike-specific TCR breadth and depth rose after two AZD1222 doses. Just a handful of people given AZD1222 tested seropositive at baseline.

J is TRBJ1-4 and V is TRBV21-1. TRBV21-1 is recorded as a pseudogene. This specimen was peripheral blood, taken on day 0 of AZD1222 vaccination. The clonotype was recovered from an adult in good health. DNA of the CDR3: TGTGCCAGCAGCCTCTTGGGGGTTAATGAAAAACTGTTTTTT. Translated: CASSLLGVNEKLFF.